This T cell receptor (beta chain) originates from a study of shared clonotypes between healthy human individuals (dated by TCRdb to 2018 to 2020). At the level of the whole study: Two women and a few men aged 18 to 49 years were included in the cohort. For each donor, CD4 naive and CD4 memory were each given three plates, CD8 naive was given two plates, and CD8 memory was given one plate. To estimate repertoire size and how much clonotypes are shared between individuals, the study performed deep sequencing of blood TCR repertoires from five healthy adults. Different laboratories and diverse techniques were used to prepare libraries and sequence TCR repertoires, to increase sequencing depth and limit assay-specific biases. Leukapheresis yielded between about 0.9 and 10 billion PBMCs per donor. The investigation overall reported the following: Incomplete sequencing was indicated by rarefaction of sorted-subset datasets, despite the large sequencing depth. The small number of donors limited the genetic and exposure-history diversity represented. About 5% of naive CD4, approximately 3.7% of naive CD8, around 2.3% of memory CD4, and 0.4% of memory CD8 clonotypes were shared across four donors. Higher generation probabilities were observed for clonotypes shared by all four sorted-subset donors than for non-shared clonotypes. Estimated clonotype richness was generally larger for naive than for memory subsets. Sampling was limited to blood, and TCR repertoires in tissue likely differ from TCR repertoires in blood. Based on pairwise subsampling, the degree of clonotype sharing among donors was expected to be affected by sequencing depth.

About this clone: Its binding antigen is unknown. Base qualities are not at hand, and no much larger clone is one base apart.

Using the deep immunoSEQ assay, multiplex PCR amplified TCR CDR3 regions from genomic DNA. Extracted genomic DNA from each cell subset was distributed evenly across all wells of several immunoSEQ 96-well plates, and each plate was treated as a replicate. For sorted subsets, each replicate PCR was loaded with approximately 200 ng genomic DNA, equivalent to about 30,000 T cell genomes. Purified libraries were measured with a Qubit 3.0 fluorometer, size-checked on a Bioanalyzer 2100, and measured again with the KAPA Library Quantification kit. Every immunoSEQ 96-well plate was sequenced on a dedicated single-read 150-cycle Illumina NextSeq 550 flow cell. On the authors' methods: Because only junctional sequences without quality scores were contained in the immunoSEQ output, filtering matching that applied to full-length reads could not be performed. To assign V/J genes and CDR3, sequences were annotated against IMGT germline references using PyIR, a Python wrapper for IgBLAST v1.9. Reads were removed for weak V/J assignments (E-value above 1e-6), missing CDR3, stop codons, out-of-frame junctions, or ambiguous translated residues. V3J clonotypes were defined as sequences sharing an identical inferred V gene, J gene, and CDR3 amino acid sequence. The percentage overlap between two repertoires was calculated by dividing the number of shared unique clonotypes by the size of the smaller repertoire. Richness of each repertoire was evaluated using RTK rarefaction, the Chao1 estimator, and Recon v2.1 estimates of unobserved clonotypes. Generation probabilities were computed with OLGA for all TCRbeta clonotypes obtained by the gDNA method from several donors. TCRdb obtained this table from immuneACCESS and retained in-frame rearrangements with V and J assigned. These tables miss some clones; where compared with another copy, unresolved V genes account for less than half of the shortfall, and the remainder is unexplained. V and J calls and clone size are given by that table; D and trimming were obtained from the DNA. Across this sample there are hundreds of thousands of clones, with 92% seen only once. Roughly 24% of the sample is taken by the ten largest.

The CDR3, cysteine through phenylalanine, is 13 amino acids long. Here the CDR3 DNA is all that survives: 39 bases in frame from base 1. Clipping removes 6 bases from V and 3 bases from J, with 7 as the unmatched junction base count. Based on the germline V gene, the CDR1 and CDR2 sequences are SQVTM and ANQGSEA. CD8 naive samples were CD45RO-negative cells positively selected for CCR7, giving a CD45RA+CCR7+ population that excluded TemRA cells. The donors were healthy, HIV-negative adults with no recently reported acute infections or vaccinations. Every donor was a Caucasian adult living in Nashville, Tennessee, USA. After blood collection by leukapheresis, PBMCs were isolated using Ficoll-Histopaque density gradient centrifugation and then cryopreserved in the vapor phase of liquid nitrogen. Purity and quantity of every magnetically sorted T cell population were checked by analytical flow cytometry. Each sorted fraction had its genomic DNA isolated and then quantified by UV absorbance on a Nanodrop 2000c.

Sequencing was performed on naive CD8+ T cells sorted from blood. Interpreted using the paper, the cell subset or site label stands for: CD45RA+CCR7+. The sequence came from a man aged 25 to 40 in good health. In this chain, TRBV29-1 is recombined with TRBJ2-7; 8 nucleotides in the junction match TRBD1. The CDR3 protein is CSVEQGENYEQYF. Here is the DNA: TGCAGCGTGGAACAGGGGGAAAACTACGAGCAGTACTTC.